Each of the 3 T cell receptor beta chains below was sequenced from the same sample in a study of blood T cell repertoires in COVID-19. The protocol was immunoSEQ multiplex PCR, while the TCRdb copy is restricted to in-frame clones and leaves out a portion. The table includes roughly 180,000 clones, approximately 85% detected once. What was sequenced was peripheral blood. These receptors originate from a woman between 55 and 75 years old with COVID-19, enrolled during active disease.

The J gene is TRBJ1-6, the V gene TRBV2, with a possible D match to TRBD1 (6 bases). V was trimmed by 2 bases and J by 5 bases, leaving 13 bases between them. Germline V gene data show CDR1 as SNHLY and CDR2 as FYNNEI. The CDR3 covers 16 residues. This CDR3 is CASSEWGGLNNSPLHF. CDR3 bases: TGTGCCAGCAGTGAATGGGGGGGCCTTAATAATTCACCCCTCCACTTT.

This clone was detected only once. The chain employs TRBV5-6 and TRBJ2-3; possibly TRBD2 for D (6 bases). CDR3 length equals 13 residues. The germline CDR1 and CDR2 sequences are SGHDT and YYEEEE. V lost 4 bases, J lost 6 bases, and 12 bases lay in between. CDR3 residues: CASSPGVWDTQYF. CDR3 bases: TGTGCCAGCAGCCCGGGAGTTTGGGATACGCAGTATTTT.

This clone was recorded once. The rearrangement links TRBV9 to TRBJ1-5; 9 bases agree with TRBD1. Trimming took 4 bases from V and 6 from J; bases not matched to a gene: 8. Germline V gene lookup returns CDR1 SGDLS and CDR2 YYNGEE. The CDR3 totals 15 residues. CDR3 bases: TGTGCCAGCAGCCTCGGACAGGGGAATGGTCAGCCCCAGCATTTT. Protein sequence: CASSLGQGNGQPQHF.